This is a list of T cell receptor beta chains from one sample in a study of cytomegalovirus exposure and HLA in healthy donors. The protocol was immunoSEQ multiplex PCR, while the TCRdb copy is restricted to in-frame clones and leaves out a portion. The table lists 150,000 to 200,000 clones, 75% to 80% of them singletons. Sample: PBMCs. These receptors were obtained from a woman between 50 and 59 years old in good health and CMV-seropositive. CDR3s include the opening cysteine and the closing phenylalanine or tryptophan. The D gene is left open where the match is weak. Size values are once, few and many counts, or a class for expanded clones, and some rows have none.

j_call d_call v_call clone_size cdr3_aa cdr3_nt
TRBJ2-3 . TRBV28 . CASSLARGTDTQYF TGTGCCAGCAGTTTAGCCAGGGGAACAGATACGCAGTATTTT
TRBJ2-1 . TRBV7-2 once CASSLETGEQFF TGTGCCAGCAGCTTGGAAACAGGGGAGCAGTTCTTC
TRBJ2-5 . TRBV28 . CASSDPRGGGLKTQYF TGTGCCAGCAGTGACCCCCGAGGGGGGGGCCTCAAAACCCAGTACTTC
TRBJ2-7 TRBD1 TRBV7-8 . CASSSRGTELYEQYF TGTGCCAGCAGCTCCAGGGGGACAGAATTATACGAGCAGTACTTC
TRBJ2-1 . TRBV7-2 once CASSSRASPGNEQFF TGTGCCAGCAGCTCCAGGGCGTCGCCAGGAAATGAGCAGTTCTTC
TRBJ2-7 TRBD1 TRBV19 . CASSQGQGVPYEQYF TGTGCCAGTAGCCAAGGACAGGGTGTTCCCTACGAGCAGTACTTC
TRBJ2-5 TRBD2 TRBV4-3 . CASSQEPGTSGGAWETQYF TGCGCCAGCAGCCAAGAACCGGGGACTAGCGGGGGGGCTTGGGAGACCCAGTACTTC
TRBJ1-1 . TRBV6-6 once CASSKSQGYEAFF TGTGCCAGCAGCAAAAGTCAGGGGTATGAAGCTTTCTTT
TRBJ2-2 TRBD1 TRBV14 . CATGTGLTGELFF TGTGCCACCGGGACAGGGCTCACCGGGGAGCTGTTTTTT
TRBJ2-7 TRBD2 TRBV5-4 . CASSPKRESSYEQYF TGTGCCAGCAGCCCAAAGCGGGAGAGCTCCTACGAGCAGTACTTC
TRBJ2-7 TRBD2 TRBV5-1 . CASSPTHSGGHYEQYF TGCGCCAGCAGTCCAACTCATAGCGGGGGCCATTACGAGCAGTACTTC
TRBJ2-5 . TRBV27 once CASSFLGAQETQYF TGTGCCAGCAGTTTTTTGGGGGCTCAAGAGACCCAGTACTTC
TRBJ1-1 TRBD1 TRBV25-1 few CASSTTGLRTEAFF TGTGCCAGCAGTACGACAGGGTTGAGGACTGAAGCTTTCTTT
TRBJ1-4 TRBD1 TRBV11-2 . CASSPRTGGFGDEKLFF TGTGCCAGCAGCCCAAGGACAGGGGGCTTCGGGGATGAAAAACTGTTTTTT
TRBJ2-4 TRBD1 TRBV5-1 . CASSIVTGGRAKNIQYF TGCGCCAGCAGCATCGTGACAGGGGGGAGGGCCAAAAACATTCAGTACTTC
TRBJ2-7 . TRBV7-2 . CASSKDNYEQYF TGTGCCAGCAGCAAAGACAACTACGAGCAGTACTTC
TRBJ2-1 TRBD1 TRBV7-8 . CASSLVWSAGGFWNEQFF TGTGCCAGCAGCTTAGTTTGGTCGGCAGGGGGCTTTTGGAATGAGCAGTTCTTC
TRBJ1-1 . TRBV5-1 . CASSLGYRARNTEAFF TGCGCCAGCAGCTTGGGGTACAGGGCTCGGAACACTGAAGCTTTCTTT
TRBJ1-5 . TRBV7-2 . CASSLVGQVNQPQHF TGTGCCAGCAGCTTAGTTGGGCAGGTTAATCAGCCCCAGCATTTT
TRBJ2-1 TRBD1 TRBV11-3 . CASSLGQGAYNEQFF TGTGCCAGCAGCCTGGGACAGGGGGCCTACAATGAGCAGTTCTTC
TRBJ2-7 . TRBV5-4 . CASSSLGDPNYEQYF TGTGCCAGCAGCTCCCTGGGTGATCCAAACTACGAGCAGTACTTC